The entry below describes one T cell receptor (beta chain). TCRdb keeps only in-frame clones here, not all; method: immunoSEQ multiplex PCR. The table includes under 1,100,000 clones, around 82% detected once. Germline V gene lookup returns CDR1 SEHNR and CDR2 FQNEAQ (reference sequence). This CDR3 is 16 amino acids long. V shed 5 bases and J shed 2 bases, with 18 bases lying between them. The data are from a study of shared clonotypes between healthy human individuals. From CD4+ cells came CD45RA+ naive and CD45RA-negative memory subsets. This receptor was taken from a man aged 18 to 29 in good health. Some clones in this sample may be carry-over from other donors' samples. This chain connects TRBV7-9 to TRBJ1-2; possibly TRBD1 for D (5 bases). The specimen sequenced was memory CD4+ T cells from PBMCs. Subset in this sample: CD45RA-negative fraction. In nucleotides, the CDR3 is TGTGCCAGCAGCACACTCCCCTCGACAGACAACTATGGCTACACCTTC. Its translation is CASSTLPSTDNYGYTF.